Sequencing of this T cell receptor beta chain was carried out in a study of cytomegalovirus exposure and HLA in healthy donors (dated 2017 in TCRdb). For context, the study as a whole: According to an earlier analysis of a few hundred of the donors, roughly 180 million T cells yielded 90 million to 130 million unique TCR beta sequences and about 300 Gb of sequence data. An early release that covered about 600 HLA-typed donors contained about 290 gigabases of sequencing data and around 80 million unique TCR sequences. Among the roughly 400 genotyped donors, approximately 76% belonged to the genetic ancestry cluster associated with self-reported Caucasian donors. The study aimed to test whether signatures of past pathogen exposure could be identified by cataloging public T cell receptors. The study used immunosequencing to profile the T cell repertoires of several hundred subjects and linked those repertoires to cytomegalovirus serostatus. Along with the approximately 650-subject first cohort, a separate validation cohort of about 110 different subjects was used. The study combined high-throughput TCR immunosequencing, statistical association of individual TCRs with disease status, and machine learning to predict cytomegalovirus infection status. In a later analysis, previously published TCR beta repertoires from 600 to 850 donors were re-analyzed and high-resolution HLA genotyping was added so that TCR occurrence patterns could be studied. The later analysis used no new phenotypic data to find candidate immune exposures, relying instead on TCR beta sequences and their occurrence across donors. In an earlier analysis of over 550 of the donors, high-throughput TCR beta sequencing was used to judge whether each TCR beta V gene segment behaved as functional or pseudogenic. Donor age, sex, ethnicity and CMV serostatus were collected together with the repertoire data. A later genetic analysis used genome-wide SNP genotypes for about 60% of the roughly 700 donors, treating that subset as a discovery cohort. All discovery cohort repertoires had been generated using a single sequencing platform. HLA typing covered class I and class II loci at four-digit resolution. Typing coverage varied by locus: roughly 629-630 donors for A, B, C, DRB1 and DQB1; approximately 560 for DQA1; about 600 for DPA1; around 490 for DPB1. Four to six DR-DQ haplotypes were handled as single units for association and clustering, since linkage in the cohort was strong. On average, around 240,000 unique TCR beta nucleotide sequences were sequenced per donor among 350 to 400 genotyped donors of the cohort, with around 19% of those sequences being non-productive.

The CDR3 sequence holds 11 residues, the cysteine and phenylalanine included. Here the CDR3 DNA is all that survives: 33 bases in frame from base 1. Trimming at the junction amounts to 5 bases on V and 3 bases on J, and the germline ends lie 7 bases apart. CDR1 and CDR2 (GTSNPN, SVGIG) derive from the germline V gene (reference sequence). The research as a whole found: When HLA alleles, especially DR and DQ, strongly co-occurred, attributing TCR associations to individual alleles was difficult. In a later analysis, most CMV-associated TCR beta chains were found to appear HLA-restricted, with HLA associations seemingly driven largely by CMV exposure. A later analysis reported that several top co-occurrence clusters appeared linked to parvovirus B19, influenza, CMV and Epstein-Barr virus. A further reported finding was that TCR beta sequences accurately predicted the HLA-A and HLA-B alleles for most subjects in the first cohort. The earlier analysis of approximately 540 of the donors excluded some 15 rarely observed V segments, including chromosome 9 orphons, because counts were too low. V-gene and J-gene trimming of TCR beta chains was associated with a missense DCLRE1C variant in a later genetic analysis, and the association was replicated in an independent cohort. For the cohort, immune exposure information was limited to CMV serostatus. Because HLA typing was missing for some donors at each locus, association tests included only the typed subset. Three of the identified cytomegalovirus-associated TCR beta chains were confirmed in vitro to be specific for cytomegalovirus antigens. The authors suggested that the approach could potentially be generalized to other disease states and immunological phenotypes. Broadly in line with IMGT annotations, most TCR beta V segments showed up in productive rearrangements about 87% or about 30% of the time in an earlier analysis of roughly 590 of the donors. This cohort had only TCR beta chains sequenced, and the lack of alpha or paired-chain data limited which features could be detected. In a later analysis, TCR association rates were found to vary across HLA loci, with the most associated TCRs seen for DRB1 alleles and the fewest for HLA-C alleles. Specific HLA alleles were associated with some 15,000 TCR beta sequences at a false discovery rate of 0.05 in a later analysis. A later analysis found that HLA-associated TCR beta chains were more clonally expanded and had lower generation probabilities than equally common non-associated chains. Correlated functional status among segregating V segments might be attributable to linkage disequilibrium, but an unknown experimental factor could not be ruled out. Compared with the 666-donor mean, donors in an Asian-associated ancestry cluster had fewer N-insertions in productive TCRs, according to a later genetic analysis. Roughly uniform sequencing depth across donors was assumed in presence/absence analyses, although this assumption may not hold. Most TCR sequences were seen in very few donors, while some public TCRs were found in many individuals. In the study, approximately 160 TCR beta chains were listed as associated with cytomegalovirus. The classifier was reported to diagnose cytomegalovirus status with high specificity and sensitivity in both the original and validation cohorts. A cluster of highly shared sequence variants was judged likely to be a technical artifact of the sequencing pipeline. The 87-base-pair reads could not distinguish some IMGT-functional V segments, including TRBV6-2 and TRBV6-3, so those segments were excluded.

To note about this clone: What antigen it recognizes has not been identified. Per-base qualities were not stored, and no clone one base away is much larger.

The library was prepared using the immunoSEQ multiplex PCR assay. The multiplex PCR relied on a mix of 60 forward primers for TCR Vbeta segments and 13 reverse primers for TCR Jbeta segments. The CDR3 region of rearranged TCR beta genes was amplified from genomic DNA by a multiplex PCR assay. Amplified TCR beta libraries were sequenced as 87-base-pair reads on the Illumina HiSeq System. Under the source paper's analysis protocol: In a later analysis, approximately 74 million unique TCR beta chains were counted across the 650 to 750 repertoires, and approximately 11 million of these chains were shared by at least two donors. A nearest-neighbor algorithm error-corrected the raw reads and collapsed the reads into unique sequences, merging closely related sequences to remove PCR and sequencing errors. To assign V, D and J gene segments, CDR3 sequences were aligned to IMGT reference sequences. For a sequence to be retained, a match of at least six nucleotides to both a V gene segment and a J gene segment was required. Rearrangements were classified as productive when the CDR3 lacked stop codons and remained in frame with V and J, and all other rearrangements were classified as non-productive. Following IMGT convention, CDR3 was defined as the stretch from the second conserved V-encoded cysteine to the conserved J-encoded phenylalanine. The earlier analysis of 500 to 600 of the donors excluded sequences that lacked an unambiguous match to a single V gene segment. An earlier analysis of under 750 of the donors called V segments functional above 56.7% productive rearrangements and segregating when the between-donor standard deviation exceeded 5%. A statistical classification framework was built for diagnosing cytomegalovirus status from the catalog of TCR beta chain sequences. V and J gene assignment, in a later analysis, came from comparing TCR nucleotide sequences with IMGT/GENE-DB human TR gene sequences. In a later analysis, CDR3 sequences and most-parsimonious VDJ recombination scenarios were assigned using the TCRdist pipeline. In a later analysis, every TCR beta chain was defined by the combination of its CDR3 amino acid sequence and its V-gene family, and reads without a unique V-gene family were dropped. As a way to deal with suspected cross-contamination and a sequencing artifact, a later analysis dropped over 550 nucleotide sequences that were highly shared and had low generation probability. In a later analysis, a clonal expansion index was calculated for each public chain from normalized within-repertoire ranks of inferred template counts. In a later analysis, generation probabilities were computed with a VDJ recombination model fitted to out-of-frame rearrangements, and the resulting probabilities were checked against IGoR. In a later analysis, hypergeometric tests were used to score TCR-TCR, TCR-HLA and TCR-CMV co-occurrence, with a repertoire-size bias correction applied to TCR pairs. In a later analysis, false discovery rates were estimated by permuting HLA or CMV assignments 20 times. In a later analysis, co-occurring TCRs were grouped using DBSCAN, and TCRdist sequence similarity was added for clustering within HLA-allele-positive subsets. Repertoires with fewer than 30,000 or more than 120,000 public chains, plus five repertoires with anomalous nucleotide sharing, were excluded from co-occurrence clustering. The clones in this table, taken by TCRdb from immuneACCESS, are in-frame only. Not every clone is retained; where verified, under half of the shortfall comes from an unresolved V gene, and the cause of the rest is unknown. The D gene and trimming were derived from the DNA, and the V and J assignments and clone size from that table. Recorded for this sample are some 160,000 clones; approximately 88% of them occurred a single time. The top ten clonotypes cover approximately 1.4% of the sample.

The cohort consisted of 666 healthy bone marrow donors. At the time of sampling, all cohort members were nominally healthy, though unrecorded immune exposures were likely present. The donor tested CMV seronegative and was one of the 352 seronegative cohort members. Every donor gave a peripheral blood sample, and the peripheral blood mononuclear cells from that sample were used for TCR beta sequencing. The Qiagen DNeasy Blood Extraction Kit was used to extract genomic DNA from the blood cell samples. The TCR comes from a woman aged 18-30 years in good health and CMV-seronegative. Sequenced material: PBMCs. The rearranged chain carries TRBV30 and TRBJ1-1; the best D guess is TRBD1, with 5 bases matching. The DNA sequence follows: TGTGCCTGGGGGGGGGACACTGAAGCTTTCTTT. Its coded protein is CAWGGDTEAFF.